The 28 T cell receptor beta chains listed next were all sequenced from one sample in a study of regulatory T cells in long-lasting Graves disease. Arm-PCR of CDR3 regions and iRepertoire HTBI primers were used to build TCR beta libraries. TCRdb re-called the multiplex PCR reads with MiXCR, one entry per CDR3 protein. The profile covers around 500,000 distinct CDR3 sequences, with around 16% appearing a single time and approximately 25% taken by the ten largest. Described time point: newly diagnosed GD, antithyroid drugs for less than 3 months. Following extraction of RNA from PBMCs, that RNA was used to make the TCR library. The same data also went into a second study, on T cells in Graves' hyperthyroidism and ophthalmopathy.

Sequenced material: peripheral blood mononuclear cells (PBMCs), taken at new diagnosis, from a patient treated with antithyroid drugs. These TCRs come from a woman aged 35-65 years with Graves disease.

In its sample, this clonotype was seen a few times. J is TRBJ2-7 and V is TRBV9; D uncertain. Germline V CDR1 and CDR2: SGDLS, YYNGEE. Trimming cost V 0 bases and J 6 bases, with 10 bases left between them. The CDR3 length is 13 residues. CDR3 residues: CASSVGRVSEQYF. CDR3 nucleotide sequence: TGTGCCAGCAGCGTAGGTCGGGTGAGCGAGCAGTACTTC.

This chain links TRBV2 with TRBJ1-3, with D possibly being TRBD1 (5 bases). Germline assignment: CDR1 SNHLY and CDR2 FYNNEI. Trimming took off 8 bases at V and 0 bases at J, with 17 bases between the two ends. The CDR3 spans 16 residues. DNA of the CDR3: TGTGCCAGCGGGGGAAGGGCCTTCTTCTCTGGAAACACCATATATTTT. Encoded protein: CASGGRAFFSGNTIYF. The whole variable domain, remainder taken from reference TRBV2 and TRBJ1-3, is EPEVTQTPSHQVTQMGQEVILRCVPISNHLYFYWYRQILGQKVEFLVSFYNNEISEKSEIFDDQFSVERPDGSNFTLKIRSTKLEDSAMYFCASGGRAFFSGNTIYFGEGSWLTVV.

The chain has TRBV15 and TRBJ2-1; TRBD2 might be the D (7 bases). V lost 4 bases, J lost 1 base, and 14 bases lay in between. CDR1 and CDR2 from the germline V gene are LNHNV and YYDKDF (reference sequence). This CDR3 has 16 amino acids. CDR3 sequence: CATSITGGRSYNEQFF. The CDR3 nucleotides are TGTGCCACCAGCATTACGGGGGGCAGGTCCTACAATGAGCAGTTCTTC.

CDR3 sequence: CASSGQVWETQYF. The CDR3 DNA is TGTGCCAGTAGTGGACAGGTCTGGGAGACCCAGTACTTC. The chain joins TRBV19 to TRBJ2-5; TRBD1 matches 7 bases. Germline-derived CDR1 and CDR2 are LNHDA and SQIVND (reference sequence). The CDR3 length is 13 residues. The junction had 5 bases not matched to a gene; V was cut back by 5 bases and J by 5 bases.

The chain links TRBV19 to TRBJ2-5; TRBD2 is a possible D gene (6 bases). V lost 8 bases and J 5 bases, leaving 18 bases between the germline ends. The CDR3 has 14 amino acids. Germline CDR1 LNHDA, CDR2 SQIVND (reference sequence). Here the CDR3 DNA reads TGTGCCAGTGCGGGATTTGGGGTATTGGAGACCCAGTACTTC. Translation gives CASAGFGVLETQYF.

On this clonotype itself: A clone one base away is much larger, so this may be a read error. The J gene is TRBJ2-1, the V gene TRBV12-3 or TRBV12-4; 10 nucleotides line up with TRBD2. The V segment lost 5 bases and the J segment 3 bases; nucleotides outside the gene matches: 7. The CDR3 loop spans 16 amino acids. The CDR3: CASSATSGERYNEQFF. CDR3 bases: TGTGCCAGCAGTGCCACTAGCGGGGAGCGCTACAATGAGCAGTTCTTC.

This clonotype was observed at least ten times. This chain links TRBV12-3 or TRBV12-4 with TRBJ1-1, with TRBD1 as a possible D gene (5 bases). The CDR3 covers 13 residues. Trimming took off 5 bases at V and 4 bases at J, with 11 bases between the two ends. CDR3 region: CASSPQGTTEAFF. CDR3 nucleotide sequence: TGTGCCAGCAGTCCCCAGGGAACCACTGAAGCTTTCTTT.

V is TRBV19 and J is TRBJ1-2; D may be TRBD1 (5 bases). In germline, CDR1 is LNHDA, CDR2 SQIVND (reference sequence). The CDR3 extends over 13 amino acids. The ends were cut back, 7 bases at V and 2 bases at J, with 11 bases in the middle. The CDR3 region has the DNA TGTGCCAGTACCCCCGGGGGAAACTATGGCTACACCTTC. The encoded protein is CASTPGGNYGYTF. The complete variable domain, with remaining parts taken from reference TRBV19 and TRBJ1-2, reads DGGITQSPKYLFRKEGQNVTLSCEQNLNHDAMYWYRQDPGQGLRLIYYSQIVNDFQKGDIAEGYSVSREKKESFPLTVTSAQKNPTAFYLCASTPGGNYGYTFGSGTRLTVV.

This clonotype was seen many times. The chain links TRBV5-1 to TRBJ1-2; D ambiguous. Per the germline V gene, CDR1 is SGHRS and CDR2 is YFSETQ. This CDR3 spans 13 amino acids. Trimming pared 1 base from V and 0 bases from J, leaving 4 bases between. CDR3: CASSLRANYGYTF. The CDR3 coding sequence is TGCGCCAGCAGCTTGCGAGCTAACTATGGCTACACCTTC.

The CDR3 loop is CASEDRTFYGYTF. In DNA, the CDR3 is TGTGCCAGCGAGGACAGGACCTTCTATGGCTACACCTTC. The V call is TRBV7-9, the J call TRBJ1-2, with 7 nucleotides matching TRBD1. The V gene end was trimmed by 8 bases and the J gene end by 4 bases; junction bases not matched to a gene: 7. The CDR3 covers 13 residues. Germline lookup yields CDR1 SEHNR and CDR2 FQNEAQ (reference sequence).

The chain combines TRBV10-2 with TRBJ1-2; D is ambiguous. Germline loops: CDR1 WSHSY, CDR2 SAAADI. The CDR3 sequence is 14 residues long. The CDR3 DNA reads as TGCCACAGTCAGAGGTCCAGGCCCACCGCCGGCTACACCTTC. As protein: CHSQRSRPTAGYTF.

This clonotype was seen many times. The V call is TRBV2, the J call TRBJ1-3, with 7 bases matching TRBD1. Trimming removed 5 bases from V and 2 bases from J; junction bases left unmatched: 6. The CDR3 runs 15 residues. The germline V gene encodes CDR1 SNHLY and CDR2 FYNNEI. The CDR3 DNA reads TGTGCCAGCAGTACAGAGGGGGCCCCTGGAAACACCATATATTTT. It translates to CASSTEGAPGNTIYF. The complete variable domain, with remaining parts taken from reference TRBV2 and TRBJ1-3, reads EPEVTQTPSHQVTQMGQEVILRCVPISNHLYFYWYRQILGQKVEFLVSFYNNEISEKSEIFDDQFSVERPDGSNFTLKIRSTKLEDSAMYFCASSTEGAPGNTIYFGEGSWLTVV.

The chain employs TRBV20-1 and TRBJ2-2; 7 nucleotides align to TRBD2. The CDR3 loop spans 14 amino acids. The junction had 8 bases not matched to a gene; V was cut back by 5 bases and J by 5 bases. CDR1 is DFQATT, CDR2 SNEGSKA, per germline (reference sequence). Written as DNA, the CDR3 is TGCAGTGCTCCGGGGAGGGGAACAACCGGGGAGCTGTTTTTT. Its protein product is CSAPGRGTTGELFF.

This clonotype was detected many times. One end of the junction fails to match germline, which may point to a read error. The chain joins TRBV12-3 or TRBV12-4 to TRBJ2-1, with 10 bases fitting TRBD2. The CDR3 is 14 residues long. The chain's CDR3 is CASSSSGGYNEQFF. Written as DNA, the CDR3 is TGCGCCAGCAGCTCTAGCGGGGGCTACAATGAGCAGTTCTTC.

This clonotype has a handful of counts. The chain joins TRBV6-4 to TRBJ2-6; D might be TRBD2 (5 bases). From germline, CDR1 is MRHNA and CDR2 SNTAGT. CDR3 length equals 16 residues. V gave up 4 bases and J gave up 0 bases, with 10 bases separating them. This CDR3 is CASSAEVHSGANVLTF. The CDR3 DNA is TGTGCCAGCAGTGCGGAGGTCCACTCTGGGGCCAACGTCCTGACTTTC.

This clonotype was seen many times. The rearrangement links TRBV27 to TRBJ1-2, with D perhaps matching TRBD1 (5 bases). In germline, CDR1 is MNHEY, CDR2 SMNVEV (reference sequence). The V gene lost 4 bases and the J gene lost 8 bases, with 17 bases spanning the gap. The CDR3 length is 14 residues. As DNA, the CDR3 is TGTGCCAGCAGTTCTCAGGGAAAGTTGTACGGCTACACCTTC. Amino acid sequence: CASSSQGKLYGYTF.

This clonotype has at least ten counts. The chain links TRBV3-1 to TRBJ1-1; tentatively, D is TRBD1 (6 bases). Germline values: CDR1 LGHDT, CDR2 YNNKEL (reference sequence). The CDR3 consists of 16 residues. V was cut by 4 bases and J by 4 bases, with 19 bases left in between. CDR3 coding DNA: TGTGCCAGCAGCCTCCGGGGGGGGGCTAAGGGCACTGAAGCTTTCTTT. Its protein product is CASSLRGGAKGTEAFF.

This clonotype was seen many times. The V call is TRBV3-1, the J call TRBJ1-2, with 7 bases aligning to TRBD1. The CDR3 sequence is 14 residues long. Germline CDR1 and CDR2: LGHDT and YNNKEL (reference sequence). After removal of 7 bases from V and 3 bases from J, the junction contained 8 bases not matched to a gene. The CDR3 DNA follows: TGTGCCAGCACCTCTCGGGGACAGCACTATGGCTACACCTTC. The encoded protein is CASTSRGQHYGYTF.

This clonotype came up many times. The chain joins TRBV24-1 to TRBJ1-2; D gene ambiguous. The CDR3 totals 12 residues. CDR1 and CDR2 from the germline V gene are KGHDR and SFDVKD. V was trimmed by 5 bases and J by 4 bases, leaving 7 bases between them. The CDR3 DNA follows: TGTGCCACCAGTGGGGTTGGCTATGGCTACACCTTC. This codes for CATSGVGYGYTF.

This clonotype was observed many times. V gene TRBV11-2 combines with J gene TRBJ2-3, with 7 bases fitting TRBD2. J was trimmed by 1 base and V by 6 bases; bases with no gene match: 7. This CDR3 has 15 residues. Germline CDR1 SGHAT, CDR2 FQNNGV. The CDR3 region has the DNA TGTGCCAGCAGTCAAGTTGGGGGGGGCACAGATACGCAGTATTTT. Amino acid sequence: CASSQVGGGTDTQYF.

This clonotype appeared a few times. CDR3 protein: CASKYRFESYEQYF. The CDR3 region has the DNA TGTGCCAGCAAGTACAGGTTCGAGTCCTACGAGCAGTACTTC. V and J are TRBV27 and TRBJ2-7; perhaps TRBD1 as D (5 bases). The CDR3 sequence is 14 residues long. Germline V gene data show CDR1 as MNHEY and CDR2 as SMNVEV (reference sequence). Trimming removed 7 bases at V and 1 base at J, with 14 bases between.

This clonotype was counted ten times or more. V usage is TRBV12-3 or TRBV12-4 and J usage is TRBJ1-6; no firm D call. Trimming removed 7 bases at V and 6 bases at J, with 10 bases between. The CDR3 covers 13 residues. DNA of the CDR3: TGTGCCAGCAAGGTCTTGGGTAATTCACCCCTCCACTTT. Its protein product is CASKVLGNSPLHF.

This clonotype was seen at least ten times. V usage is TRBV6-1 and J usage is TRBJ2-7, with TRBD1 as a possible D gene (5 bases). Germline CDR1 MNHNS, CDR2 SASEGT. With 5 bases removed from V and 4 bases from J, the gap between germline ends came to 12 bases. The CDR3 has 13 residues. Here the CDR3 reads CASSKGPYYEQYF. The CDR3, as DNA: TGTGCCAGCAGTAAGGGGCCCTATTACGAGCAGTACTTC.

The chain couples TRBV18 to TRBJ1-1; D unresolved. The germline V and J ends were trimmed by 3 bases and 8 bases, with 16 bases remaining between them. CDR3 length: 14 residues. Germline values: CDR1 KGHSH, CDR2 LQKENI. CDR3 sequence: CASSPPDGSSEAFF. The CDR3 DNA sequence: TGTGCCAGCTCACCCCCTGATGGGTCTTCGGAAGCTTTCTTT. The variable domain in full, with the rest retrieved from reference TRBV18 and TRBJ1-1, is NAGVMQNPRHLVRRRGQEARLRCSPMKGHSHVYWYRQLPEEGLKFMVYLQKENIIDESGMPKERFSAEFPKEGPSILRIQQVVRGDSAAYFCASSPPDGSSEAFFGQGTRLTVV.

The J gene is TRBJ2-7, the V gene TRBV19, with no clear D. CDR3 size: 14 residues. Between the trimmed V and J ends, which lost 3 bases and 2 bases, there was a span of 11 bases. Germline CDR1 and CDR2: LNHDA and SQIVND (reference sequence). The CDR3: CASSIRERPYEQYF. The DNA of the CDR3 is TGTGCCAGTAGTATTCGCGAAAGACCCTACGAGCAGTACTTC.

The chain recombines TRBV24-1 with TRBJ1-2; 8 positions match TRBD1. Losses at the gene ends were 5 bases for V and 8 bases for J; bases not matched to a gene: 12. CDR1 and CDR2 (germline): KGHDR, SFDVKD. The CDR3 consists of 15 residues. For the CDR3, the DNA is TGTGCCACCAGTGCCCAGGCAGGGGGCGTGGGCGGCTACACCTTC. Protein product: CATSAQAGGVGGYTF.

The chain combines TRBV6-1 with TRBJ2-5; weak D call: TRBD1 (5 bases). V was pared by 4 bases and J by 5 bases, with 8 bases between. Germline lookup yields CDR1 MNHNS and CDR2 SASEGT. This CDR3 is built from 12 residues. The CDR3 DNA follows: TGTGCCAGCAGTGTCAGGGATGAGACCCAGTACTTC. Amino acid sequence: CASSVRDETQYF.

This clonotype was seen a few times. This chain joins TRBV5-6 and TRBJ2-3; the match to TRBD1 covers 12 bases. Germline lookup yields CDR1 SGHDT and CDR2 YYEEEE. With V trimmed by 3 bases and J by 3 bases, 14 bases remained unmatched. The CDR3 spans 19 residues. CDR3 DNA: TGTGCCAGCAGCTACAGGGGGACAGGGGGCTACCGCGGGACAGATACGCAGTATTTT. Amino acids: CASSYRGTGGYRGTDTQYF. Complete variable domain (other parts from reference TRBV5-6 and TRBJ2-3): DAGVTQSPTHLIKTRGQQVTLRCSPKSGHDTVSWYQQALGQGPQFIFQYYEEEERQRGNFPDRFSGHQFPNYSSELNVNALLLGDSALYLCASSYRGTGGYRGTDTQYFGPGTRLTVL.